The sequence of this TCR beta chain was determined in a study of blood T cells in healthy people across ages. Per germline, CDR1 MDHEN and CDR2 SYDVKM. The CDR3 is 15 amino acids. In this sample, this clonotype turned up a few times. Its target is not known. At one end the junction does not follow the germline gene, possibly because of a read error. The study, taken as a whole, reports: Naive and antigen-experienced cells could not be conclusively compared, given unsorted PBMCs.

For the second PCR, which ran for roughly 6 to 12 cycles, a sample-barcoded 5' primer and a J-beta primer mix were used. A template-switch adaptor containing 12 random nucleotides labeled each cDNA molecule. TCRdb recomputed calls from the 5' RACE reads with MiXCR, one row per CDR3 protein. Found here are under 1,100,000 distinct CDR3 sequences, around 27% of them singletons; the top ten hold less than 0.75%. The sample was also reused in another study, on T cells of mothers and their children. This second study says: A primer called M1S, used in the second PCR, added sample barcodes and 2-4 random nucleotides. In unrelated and related pairs, TCR recombination output is shaped in a similar way by thymic selection.

This TCR came from a girl aged 2-15 years in good health. The chain uses TRBV28 and TRBJ2-3, with 9 nucleotides matching TRBD2. Sequencing was carried out using blood. In nucleotides, the CDR3 is TGTGCCAGCGGTTTAATAGCGGGAGTTGTAGATACGCAGTATTTT. Protein sequence: CASGLIAGVVDTQYF.